This passage covers 16 T cell receptor beta chains from one sample sequenced in a study of blood T cell repertoires in COVID-19. Clones were read by immunoSEQ multiplex PCR, and TCRdb kept only the in-frame ones, dropping some. The table records around 100,000 clones, nearly 85% of them present only once. Sequencing used peripheral blood. These TCRs come from a human donor in a cohort sampled during active or convalescent COVID-19.

V is TRBV6-5 and J is TRBJ1-1, with 7 bases aligning to TRBD1. CDR1 is MNHEY and CDR2 is SVGAGI in the germline V gene. The CDR3 loop spans 15 amino acids. The junction had 10 bases not matched to a gene; V was cut back by 6 bases and J by 3 bases. Written as DNA, the CDR3 is TGTGCCAGCAGAGCTCTGGGACAGAGTCACACTGAAGCTTTCTTT. It yields the protein CASRALGQSHTEAFF.

J is TRBJ1-3 and V is TRBV7-3; 7 nucleotides match TRBD1. Germline values: CDR1 SGHTA, CDR2 FQGTGA. This CDR3 has 15 residues. Trimming took 2 bases from V and 2 from J; bases not matched to a gene: 3. This CDR3 is CASSLQGVPGNTIYF. In DNA, the CDR3 is TGTGCCAGCAGCTTACAGGGGGTCCCTGGAAACACCATATATTTT. Variable domain in full (rest from reference TRBV7-3 and TRBJ1-3): GAGVSQTPSNKVTEKGKYVELRCDPISGHTALYWYRQSLGQGPEFLIYFQGTGAADDSGLPNDRFFAVRPEGSVSTLKIQRTERGDSAVYLCASSLQGVPGNTIYFGEGSWLTVV.

The chain has TRBV19 and TRBJ1-4; 8 nucleotides align to TRBD1. Germline V CDR1 and CDR2: LNHDA, SQIVND (reference sequence). The CDR3 spans 15 residues. V lost 5 bases to trimming and J lost 8 bases; unmatched junction nucleotides: 10. CDR3 nucleotides: TGTGCCAGTAGTCCCGACAGGGGTCGGTACGAAAAACTGTTTTTT. Amino acid sequence: CASSPDRGRYEKLFF.

This chain connects TRBV19 to TRBJ1-5; 8 bases are a match to TRBD1. CDR3 length: 15 residues. Trimming took 3 bases from V and 3 from J; bases not matched to a gene: 4. Germline V gives CDR1 LNHDA, CDR2 SQIVND (reference sequence). CDR3 protein: CASSITGGVNQPQHF. The CDR3, as DNA: TGTGCCAGTAGTATCACAGGGGGAGTCAATCAGCCCCAGCATTTT.

This clone has just a few counts. V and J are TRBV2 and TRBJ1-6; TRBD1 matches 7 bases. The J segment lost 10 bases and the V segment lost 10 bases, leaving 10 bases of the junction unmatched. The germline CDR1 and CDR2 sequences are SNHLY and FYNNEI. The CDR3 is 13 residues long. The CDR3 protein is CATTGTELSPLHF. The CDR3 DNA follows: TGTGCCACCACCGGGACAGAGCTGTCACCCCTCCACTTT.

The V gene is TRBV7-2, the J gene TRBJ1-4, with TRBD1 identical over 7 bases. The V gene's germline CDR1 is SGHTA and CDR2 FQGNSA. CDR3 length equals 14 residues. The V and J ends lost 4 bases and 4 bases, in that order; junction bases with no gene match: 3. CDR3 in DNA: TGTGCCAGCAGCTCGGCAGGGGGTAATGAAAAACTGTTTTTT. Its protein is CASSSAGGNEKLFF.

This clone showed up just a few times. The rearrangement uses TRBV4-2 and TRBJ1-2; D is unclear. Per the germline V gene, CDR1 is LGHNA and CDR2 is YNFKEQ. V was pared by 3 bases and J by 4 bases, with 15 bases between. CDR3 length: 15 amino acids. The CDR3 region has the DNA TGTGCCAGCAGCCAGAACAGTCTGGGCGCCTATGGCTACACCTTC. The encoded protein is CASSQNSLGAYGYTF.

This clone was seen a handful of times. J is TRBJ1-5 and V is TRBV20-1; D call uncertain. The CDR3 sequence is 15 residues long. Looked up from germline, CDR1 is DFQATT and CDR2 is SNEGSKA (reference sequence). V gave up 3 bases and J gave up 2 bases, with 14 bases separating them. DNA for the CDR3: TGCAGTGCTAGTGCGTCACCGCGGGGCAATCAGCCCCAGCATTTT. Its translation: CSASASPRGNQPQHF.

V gene TRBV2 combines with J gene TRBJ1-5, with 9 bases identical to TRBD1. The CDR3 length is 14 residues. Germline CDR1 and CDR2: SNHLY and FYNNEI. The V and J ends lost 7 bases and 7 bases, in that order; junction bases with no gene match: 8. The CDR3 here is CASNLDRGGQPQHF. CDR3 DNA: TGTGCCAGCAACTTAGACAGGGGGGGACAGCCCCAGCATTTT.

The chain has TRBV5-4 and TRBJ1-2; TRBD1 matches at 7 bases. CDR1 is SGHNT and CDR2 is YYREEE in the germline V gene (reference sequence). With 4 bases clipped from V and 5 bases from J, the junction kept 8 bases outside the gene matches. This CDR3 has 14 amino acids. DNA of the CDR3: TGTGCCAGCAGCCCCTGGGACAGTTGGTATGGCTACACCTTC. As protein: CASSPWDSWYGYTF.

The V gene is TRBV7-3, the J gene TRBJ2-3; 8 bases fit TRBD2. The germline gives CDR1 SGHTA, CDR2 FQGTGA. With V trimmed by 5 bases and J by 4 bases, 5 bases remained unmatched. The CDR3 totals 14 residues. The CDR3 DNA sequence: TGTGCCAGCAGCCCGAGACTAGCGCCAGATACGCAGTATTTT. Protein sequence: CASSPRLAPDTQYF.

This clone was seen just once. This chain joins TRBV11-3 and TRBJ2-3; 14 nucleotides line up with TRBD2. CDR1 SGHNT and CDR2 YENEEA come from the germline V gene. The ends lost 5 bases at V and 2 bases at J; junction bases unmatched: 3. The CDR3 consists of 16 residues. CDR3: CASSLGLAGATDTQYF. CDR3 sequence (DNA): TGTGCCAGCAGCCTGGGACTAGCGGGGGCCACAGATACGCAGTATTTT.

The J gene is TRBJ1-5, the V gene TRBV27, with D perhaps TRBD1 (6 bases). This CDR3 region has 15 residues. Germline V gene sequence: CDR1 MNHEY, CDR2 SMNVEV (reference sequence). Deletions cut 6 bases from V and 5 bases from J, with 17 bases between. This CDR3 reads CASRGGGGSHQPQHF. The DNA for the CDR3 is TGTGCCAGCAGGGGCGGGGGCGGATCCCATCAGCCCCAGCATTTT.

This clone has ten or more counts. The chain has TRBV29-1 and TRBJ2-2, with a possible D match to TRBD1 (5 bases). Germline V lookup: CDR1 SQVTM, CDR2 ANQGSEA. The length of the CDR3 is 16 residues. Trimming took off 0 bases at V and 6 bases at J, with 17 bases between the two ends. This CDR3 is CSVEDFGARRPGELFF. Here the CDR3 DNA reads TGCAGCGTTGAAGATTTTGGGGCACGTCGGCCCGGGGAGCTGTTTTTT.

The chain joins TRBV10-3 to TRBJ2-7, with 7 bases aligning to TRBD2. Germline CDR1 reads ENHRY; CDR2 reads SYGVKD. The CDR3 consists of 14 residues. Trimming took 11 bases from V and 0 from J; bases not matched to a gene: 10. CDR3 in DNA: TGTGCCCATTCCACAGGCGGGGGCTCCTACGAGCAGTACTTC. Translating it yields CAHSTGGGSYEQYF.

This clone was counted once. This chain uses TRBV27 with TRBJ2-6, with TRBD2 identical over 7 bases. The CDR3 covers 16 residues. CDR1 and CDR2 (germline): MNHEY, SMNVEV (reference sequence). V was pared by 6 bases and J by 0 bases, with 5 bases of the junction left unmatched. CDR3 protein: CASRVGDYSGANVLTF. Written as DNA, the CDR3 is TGTGCCAGCAGGGTGGGGGACTACTCTGGGGCCAACGTCCTGACTTTC.